The entry that follows covers one TCR beta chain sequence. Losses at the gene ends were 1 base for V and 4 bases for J; bases not matched to a gene: 3. The CDR3 length is 16 residues. Germline assignment: CDR1 LGHNA and CDR2 YNFKEQ. This table comes from immunoSEQ multiplex PCR, and its TCRdb copy is limited to in-frame clones, with some not included. The table includes around 310,000 clones, approximately 91% detected once. This record belongs to a study of blood T cell repertoires in COVID-19. About the study: Whether acute or convalescent, the COVID-19 samples came from the United States, Italy and Spain. T cells, B-cell-depleted T cells, or PBMCs provided the cDNA or gDNA that served as material.

V and J are TRBV4-2 and TRBJ2-1; 11 bases agree with TRBD2. This clonotype was sampled from an older woman with acute or convalescent COVID-19. The specimen was peripheral blood. The CDR3 is CASSQAGLADYNEQFF. Written as DNA, the CDR3 is TGTGCCAGCAGCCAAGCGGGACTAGCGGATTACAATGAGCAGTTCTTC.